What follows are 18 T cell receptor beta chains derived from one specimen sequenced in a study of control samples from healthy donors and cancer patients. Repertoires were generated with immunoSEQ multiplex PCR, while TCRdb's copy carries only in-frame clones and drops some. The repertoire holds fewer than 200,000 clones, with 93% as singletons. The sequenced sample was blood. The receptor set was obtained from a woman in her sixties in good health.

The chain joins TRBV19 to TRBJ2-5, with D perhaps matching TRBD1 (6 bases). Germline assignment: CDR1 LNHDA and CDR2 SQIVND (reference sequence). Trimming shortened V by 3 bases and J by 5 bases, and 10 bases separated the two germline ends. The CDR3 has 13 amino acids. The CDR3 sequence: CASSMQGPETQYF. The CDR3 DNA follows: TGTGCCAGTAGTATGCAGGGGCCGGAGACCCAGTACTTC.

V usage is TRBV19 and J usage is TRBJ1-1; maybe TRBD1 (5 bases). Germline V gene sequence: CDR1 LNHDA, CDR2 SQIVND (reference sequence). V was trimmed by 4 bases and J by 4 bases, leaving 10 bases between them. The length of the CDR3 is 13 residues. DNA for the CDR3: TGTGCCAGTAGTAATAGAGGGACCACTGAAGCTTTCTTT. This codes for CASSNRGTTEAFF.

The chain's CDR3 is CASSFTSGATYEQYF. DNA of the CDR3: TGCGCCAGCAGCTTCACTAGCGGGGCCACCTACGAGCAGTACTTC. V and J are TRBV5-1 and TRBJ2-7; 10 nucleotides agree with TRBD2. Germline lookup yields CDR1 SGHRS and CDR2 YFSETQ. The CDR3 loop spans 15 amino acids. V shed 2 bases, J shed 2 bases, and the junction held 4 bases outside the gene matches.

CDR3 in amino acids: CASSQVGINYGYTF. The CDR3 region has the DNA TGTGCCAGCAGCCAAGTCGGGATTAACTATGGCTACACCTTC. The chain carries TRBV3-1 (or the pseudogene TRBV3-2) and TRBJ1-2; D is ambiguous. The V end lost 1 base, the J end lost 1 base, and 7 bases lay between the germline ends. The CDR3 is 14 amino acids. Germline CDR1 reads LGHDT; CDR2 reads YNNKEL (reference sequence).

V usage is TRBV20-1 and J usage is TRBJ1-1; 7 bases match TRBD1. CDR3 length: 12 amino acids. CDR1 DFQATT and CDR2 SNEGSKA come from the germline V gene (reference sequence). The V segment lost 3 bases and the J segment 11 bases; nucleotides outside the gene matches: 9. The CDR3 loop reads CSASGGGVWAFF. The CDR3 DNA reads TGCAGTGCTAGTGGAGGGGGCGTGTGGGCTTTCTTT.

The genes are TRBV27 and TRBJ1-4; TRBD1 matches 8 bases. Germline V gene lookup returns CDR1 MNHEY and CDR2 SMNVEV (reference sequence). The CDR3 totals 14 residues. Losses at the gene ends were 3 bases for V and 5 bases for J; bases not matched to a gene: 2. The CDR3 protein is CASSFGQGNEKLFF. CDR3 bases: TGTGCCAGCAGTTTTGGACAGGGCAATGAAAAACTGTTTTTT.

The CDR3 nucleotides are TGTGCCAGCAGGCGCAGGGACCCCGAAACCCAGTACTTC. Residues: CASRRRDPETQYF. The chain has TRBV3-1 (or the pseudogene TRBV3-2) and TRBJ2-5, with D possibly called TRBD1 or TRBD2 (5 bases each). Trimming cost V 6 bases and J 8 bases, with 16 bases left between them. CDR1 is LGHDT and CDR2 is YNNKEL in the germline V gene (reference sequence). The CDR3 spans 13 residues.

Only one count was recorded for this clone. The gene calls are TRBV6-5 and TRBJ1-1; 10 bases fit TRBD1. The CDR3 is 14 residues long. Losses at the gene ends were 7 bases for V and 5 bases for J; bases not matched to a gene: 7. CDR1 and CDR2 from the germline V gene are MNHEY and SVGAGI. The CDR3 loop reads CASTRDRGTTEAFF. The CDR3 nucleotides read TGTGCCAGCACGAGGGACAGGGGAACAACTGAAGCTTTCTTT.

CDR3 residues: CASSQYQDYGYTF. For the CDR3, the DNA is TGTGCCAGCTCACAATACCAGGACTATGGCTACACCTTC. V is TRBV18 and J is TRBJ1-2; D is unresolved. With 4 bases removed from V and 3 bases from J, the gap between germline ends came to 9 bases. Germline loops: CDR1 KGHSH, CDR2 LQKENI. CDR3 length equals 13 residues.

The V and J genes are TRBV7-9 and TRBJ1-5, with D possibly matching TRBD1 (6 bases). The CDR3 contains 15 residues. Per germline, CDR1 SEHNR and CDR2 FQNEAQ (reference sequence). Trimming cost V 5 bases and J 6 bases, with 17 bases left between them. CDR3 in amino acids: CASSPRGGGSQPQHF. Written as DNA, the CDR3 is TGTGCCAGCAGCCCTCGAGGAGGGGGGAGTCAGCCCCAGCATTTT. The full variable domain, completed using reference TRBV7-9 and TRBJ1-5, is DTGVSQNPRHKITKRGQNVTFRCDPISEHNRLYWYRQTLGQGPEFLTYFQNEAQLEKSRLLSDRFSAERPKGSFSTLEIQRTEQGDSAMYLCASSPRGGGSQPQHFGDGTRLSIL.

The rearrangement links TRBV4-1 to TRBJ1-2, with 9 bases lining up with TRBD1. V was clipped by 0 bases and J by 1 base; unmatched bases: 6. Germline V CDR1 and CDR2: MGHRA, YSYEKL. The CDR3 has 17 amino acids. As DNA, the CDR3 is TGCGCCAGCAGCCAAGAGTGGACAGGGGAGGGTAACTATGGCTACACCTTC. The encoded protein is CASSQEWTGEGNYGYTF.

V gene TRBV7-9 combines with J gene TRBJ1-2; D possibly corresponds to TRBD1 (5 bases). The CDR3 is made up of 14 amino acids. Looked up from germline, CDR1 is SEHNR and CDR2 is FQNEAQ (reference sequence). With 1 base removed from V and 10 bases from J, the gap between germline ends came to 16 bases. CDR3 sequence reads: CASSLVVAQGAYTF. The CDR3 bases are TGTGCCAGCAGCTTAGTAGTCGCCCAGGGTGCCTACACCTTC.

The chain has TRBV20-1 and TRBJ2-7; D gene ambiguous. This CDR3 contains 10 residues. Germline-derived CDR1 and CDR2 are DFQATT and SNEGSKA (reference sequence). V dropped 4 bases and J dropped 4 bases, with 5 bases sitting between them. The CDR3 sequence is CSATHYEQYF. The DNA for the CDR3 is TGCAGTGCTACCCATTACGAGCAGTACTTC.

J is TRBJ2-7 and V is TRBV3-1 (or the pseudogene TRBV3-2); the D gene could be TRBD1 or TRBD2 (5 bases each). Deletions cut 4 bases from V and 3 bases from J, with 22 bases between. The germline V gene encodes CDR1 LGHDT and CDR2 YNNKEL (reference sequence). CDR3 length equals 17 residues. The CDR3 loop is CASSLYGDPVAYYEQYF. The CDR3 coding sequence is TGTGCCAGCAGCCTCTATGGGGACCCCGTGGCCTACTACGAGCAGTACTTC.

The J gene is TRBJ2-7, the V gene TRBV5-1, with D tentatively TRBD2 (5 bases). This CDR3 has 15 residues. Looked up from germline, CDR1 is SGHRS and CDR2 is YFSETQ. Trimming shortened V by 4 bases and J by 1 base, and 15 bases separated the two germline ends. Here the CDR3 reads CASSIGVGGSYEQYF. The CDR3 bases are TGCGCCAGCAGCATTGGAGTTGGAGGATCCTACGAGCAGTACTTC.

The V and J genes are TRBV2 and TRBJ1-2; D is undetermined. The V end was cut by 4 bases, the J end by 8 bases, with 14 bases between. CDR1 SNHLY and CDR2 FYNNEI come from the germline V gene. CDR3 size: 13 residues. The CDR3 sequence: CASSGWSDGGYTF. The CDR3 coding sequence is TGTGCCAGCAGTGGGTGGTCCGACGGCGGCTACACCTTC.

The chain employs TRBV6-4 and TRBJ1-2; no definite D call. V lost 6 bases to trimming and J lost 2 bases, with 7 bases between them. Germline V gene data show CDR1 as MRHNA and CDR2 as SNTAGT. There are 12 residues in the CDR3. The CDR3 here is CASRDRNYGYTF. The CDR3 nucleotides read TGTGCCAGCAGGGATCGAAACTATGGCTACACCTTC.

Points on this clone: This specimen includes other DNA sequences encoding the same CDR3. The CDR3 DNA sequence: TGTGCCAGCAGCGTAGCTATGGGGGCTGAGGGTGCTGAAGCTTTCTTT. It is translated as CASSVAMGAEGAEAFF. The chain combines TRBV9 with TRBJ1-1; D perhaps matches TRBD1 (6 bases). The CDR3 contains 16 residues. Deletions cut 0 bases from V and 6 bases from J, with 18 bases between. The germline gives CDR1 SGDLS, CDR2 YYNGEE.